The 10 T cell receptor beta chains below were found in one sample sequenced in a study of cytomegalovirus exposure and HLA in healthy donors. The PCR had 60 Vbeta and 13 Jbeta primers. Profiled with immunoSEQ multiplex PCR; TCRdb holds only in-frame clones, not every one. The sample includes about 130,000 clones, over 65% seen only once; the top ten take about 1.5%. Sequenced: PBMCs. These receptors were obtained from a man between 40 and 49 years old in good health and CMV-seronegative.

The chain employs TRBV7-9 and TRBJ1-2, with TRBD1 matching over 7 bases. Trimming cost V 5 bases and J 4 bases; bases outside gene matches: 4. The CDR3 has 13 residues. The germline V gene encodes CDR1 SEHNR and CDR2 FQNEAQ (reference sequence). The CDR3 nucleotides are TGTGCCAGCAGCCCCGGGACAGCCTATGGCTACACCTTC. Its translation is CASSPGTAYGYTF.

The genes are TRBV6-1 and TRBJ2-3, with 7 bases aligning to TRBD1. CDR3 length: 15 amino acids. With 4 bases clipped from V and 0 bases from J, the junction kept 4 bases outside the gene matches. Germline CDR1 reads MNHNS; CDR2 reads SASEGT. In DNA form, the CDR3 reads TGTGCCAGCAGTGTCGACAGGGCCAGCACAGATACGCAGTATTTT. Its translation: CASSVDRASTDTQYF.

This chain joins TRBV18 and TRBJ1-1; perhaps TRBD1 as D (5 bases). Germline-derived CDR1 and CDR2 are KGHSH and LQKENI. CDR3 length equals 14 residues. The V gene lost 4 bases and the J gene lost 5 bases, with 14 bases spanning the gap. CDR3 sequence reads: CASSLMKGETEAFF. CDR3 DNA sequence: TGTGCCAGCTCACTCATGAAAGGGGAAACTGAAGCTTTCTTT. Supplemented by reference TRBV18 and TRBJ1-1, the full variable domain reads NAGVMQNPRHLVRRRGQEARLRCSPMKGHSHVYWYRQLPEEGLKFMVYLQKENIIDESGMPKERFSAEFPKEGPSILRIQQVVRGDSAAYFCASSLMKGETEAFFGQGTRLTVV.

The rearrangement joins TRBV4-1 to TRBJ2-3; 10 nucleotides align to TRBD2. The CDR3 has 15 residues. CDR1 and CDR2 from the germline V gene are MGHRA and YSYEKL. J lost 5 bases, V lost 5 bases, and 7 bases had no gene match. The CDR3 sequence: CASSRLAGAVDTQYF. The DNA of the CDR3 is TGCGCCAGCAGCAGGCTAGCGGGAGCGGTAGATACGCAGTATTTT.

The V and J genes are TRBV15 and TRBJ2-3; 9 bases are a match to TRBD2. CDR1 is LNHNV, CDR2 YYDKDF, per germline (reference sequence). Trimming cost V 3 bases and J 4 bases; bases outside gene matches: 5. This CDR3 region has 15 residues. The CDR3 region has the DNA TGTGCCACCAGCAGGATAGCGGGAGATGCAGATACGCAGTATTTT. Amino acid sequence: CATSRIAGDADTQYF.

The chain joins TRBV29-1 to TRBJ2-3; 7 positions match TRBD1. This CDR3 contains 12 residues. Germline loops: CDR1 SQVTM, CDR2 ANQGSEA. V was clipped by 7 bases and J by 4 bases; unmatched bases: 5. The CDR3 coding sequence is TGCAGCGCTCAGACAGGGTCAGATACGCAGTATTTT. The encoded protein is CSAQTGSDTQYF.

J is TRBJ2-3 and V is TRBV7-3; D is possibly TRBD2 (7 bases). CDR1 is SGHTA, CDR2 FQGTGA, per germline. The CDR3 consists of 18 residues. The V and J ends lost 0 bases and 6 bases respectively, with 22 bases between them. CDR3 in DNA: TGTGCCAGCAGCTTAACGGTAGGCGGGGGCCTCCCTGAGGATACGCAGTATTTT. Its translation: CASSLTVGGGLPEDTQYF.

The CDR3 sequence: CASRDGENYGYTF. In nucleotides, the CDR3 is TGTGCCAGCAGAGACGGGGAAAACTATGGCTACACCTTC. The chain uses TRBV27 and TRBJ1-2; D unclear. With 6 bases removed from V and 2 bases from J, the gap between germline ends came to 10 bases. The CDR3 is made up of 13 amino acids. Looked up from germline, CDR1 is MNHEY and CDR2 is SMNVEV (reference sequence).

Turning to this clone: At one end the junction does not follow the germline gene, possibly because of a read error. V usage is TRBV7-2 and J usage is TRBJ1-1, with TRBD1 matching 7 bases. The germline gives CDR1 SGHTA, CDR2 FQGNSA. This CDR3 spans 13 amino acids. The CDR3: CASSLEEDRRKLF. The CDR3 DNA is TGTGCCAGCAGCTTAGAGGAGGACAGGAGGAAACTCTTT.

The chain links TRBV11-1 to TRBJ2-5, with TRBD1 matching 9 bases. The DNA end is more similar to TRBJ2-7, so the J call may be wrong. The CDR3 spans 15 residues. The germline gives CDR1 SGHAT, CDR2 FQDESV (reference sequence). In DNA form, the CDR3 reads TGTGCCAGCAGCCTCCAACCGGGACAGGGACACGAGCAGTACTTC. Encoded protein: CASSLQPGQGHEQYF.